These T cell receptor beta chains were read from a single sample in a study of blood T cells in healthy people across ages. TCRdb re-called the 5' RACE reads with MiXCR, one entry per CDR3 protein. The table has 920,000 or so distinct CDR3 sequences, under 55% seen once. The sequencing sample was made of blood. The receptors derive from an older woman in good health. The CDR3 runs from the conserved cysteine through the conserved F or W. Fields, in order: CDR3 protein, CDR3 DNA, clone size, V gene, J gene, D gene, CDR3 length. The D gene is left open where the match is weak. Expanded clones get a size class; other rows say once, few or many, or leave the size out.

CDR3 protein: CSARDWGDGMKNEQFF
CDR3 DNA: TGCAGTGCTAGAGATTGGGGGGATGGTATGAAGAATGAGCAGTTCTTC
clone size: many
V gene: TRBV20-1
J gene: TRBJ2-1
D gene: NA
CDR3 length: 16

CDR3 protein: CASRIQGAKDTQYF
CDR3 DNA: TGTGCCAGCAGGATCCAGGGGGCAAAAGATACGCAGTATTTT
clone size: NA
V gene: TRBV12-3/TRBV12-4
J gene: TRBJ2-3
D gene: TRBD1
CDR3 length: 14

CDR3 protein: CSAEDRNFSGANVLTF
CDR3 DNA: TGCAGTGCCGAGGACAGGAATTTCTCTGGGGCCAACGTCCTGACTTTC
clone size: NA
V gene: TRBV20-1
J gene: TRBJ2-6
D gene: TRBD1
CDR3 length: 16

CDR3 protein: CASTSTDRADEQYF
CDR3 DNA: TGTGCCAGCACCTCGACGGACAGGGCGGATGAGCAGTACTTC
clone size: NA
V gene: TRBV12-3/TRBV12-4
J gene: TRBJ2-7
D gene: TRBD1
CDR3 length: 14

CDR3 protein: CASSDKPQETQYF
CDR3 DNA: TGCGCCAGCAGCGACAAGCCCCAAGAGACCCAGTACTTC
clone size: NA
V gene: TRBV10-2
J gene: TRBJ2-5
D gene: NA
CDR3 length: 13

CDR3 protein: CASRTSGTVNTEAFF
CDR3 DNA: TGTGCCAGCAGGACAAGTGGAACGGTGAACACTGAAGCTTTCTTT
clone size: few
V gene: TRBV27
J gene: TRBJ1-1
D gene: NA
CDR3 length: 15

CDR3 protein: CSARDKNIQYF
CDR3 DNA: TGCAGTGCTAGAGATAAGAACATTCAGTACTTC
clone size: NA
V gene: TRBV20-1
J gene: TRBJ2-4
D gene: NA
CDR3 length: 11

CDR3 protein: CANSLSIAPDTQYF
CDR3 DNA: TGTGCCAACAGTTTATCGATAGCCCCAGATACGCAGTATTTT
clone size: NA
V gene: TRBV27
J gene: TRBJ2-3
D gene: NA
CDR3 length: 14

CDR3 protein: CASSPTTSGGETQYF
CDR3 DNA: TGTGCCAGCAGCCCCACGACTAGCGGGGGAGAGACCCAGTACTTC
clone size: few
V gene: TRBV4-2
J gene: TRBJ2-5
D gene: TRBD2
CDR3 length: 15

CDR3 protein: CASSFGGVQGANYGYTF
CDR3 DNA: TGTGCCAGCAGTTTTGGGGGGGTTCAGGGAGCTAACTATGGCTACACCTTC
clone size: NA
V gene: TRBV27
J gene: TRBJ1-2
D gene: NA
CDR3 length: 17

CDR3 protein: CSASPAGIEQYF
CDR3 DNA: TGCAGTGCTAGCCCAGCGGGAATTGAGCAGTACTTC
clone size: NA
V gene: TRBV20-1
J gene: TRBJ2-5
D gene: TRBD2
CDR3 length: 12

CDR3 protein: CASSYSQRESWDTQYF
CDR3 DNA: TGTGCCAGCAGTTACTCGCAACGGGAAAGTTGGGATACGCAGTATTTT
clone size: NA
V gene: TRBV6-2/TRBV6-3
J gene: TRBJ2-3
D gene: NA
CDR3 length: 16

CDR3 protein: CASLEGVVGNEQFF
CDR3 DNA: TGTGCCAGCTTGGAGGGAGTAGTCGGCAATGAGCAGTTCTTC
clone size: NA
V gene: TRBV18
J gene: TRBJ2-1
D gene: NA
CDR3 length: 14

CDR3 protein: CASSLVGGFGELFF
CDR3 DNA: TGTGCCAGCAGCTTAGTGGGAGGGTTCGGGGAGCTGTTTTTT
clone size: NA
V gene: TRBV7-2
J gene: TRBJ2-2
D gene: TRBD2
CDR3 length: 14

CDR3 protein: CGAGGNTEAFF
CDR3 DNA: TGCGGTGCCGGCGGGAACACTGAAGCTTTCTTT
clone size: NA
V gene: TRBV20-1
J gene: TRBJ1-1
D gene: NA
CDR3 length: 11

CDR3 protein: CASASSDTQYF
CDR3 DNA: TGTGCTAGTGCCTCTTCAGATACGCAGTATTTT
clone size: few
V gene: TRBV12-5
J gene: TRBJ2-3
D gene: NA
CDR3 length: 11

CDR3 protein: CATSINPPWTGEGETQYF
CDR3 DNA: TGTGCCACCAGCATAAACCCCCCCTGGACGGGGGAGGGAGAGACCCAGTACTTC
clone size: few
V gene: TRBV15
J gene: TRBJ2-5
D gene: TRBD2
CDR3 length: 18

CDR3 protein: CSAVTMTGEETQYF
CDR3 DNA: TGCAGTGCCGTAACCATGACAGGAGAAGAGACCCAGTACTTC
clone size: NA
V gene: TRBV20-1
J gene: TRBJ2-5
D gene: NA
CDR3 length: 14

CDR3 protein: CSDTQGALNTEAFF
CDR3 DNA: TGCAGCGATACACAGGGGGCGTTGAACACTGAAGCTTTCTTT
clone size: NA
V gene: TRBV29-1
J gene: TRBJ1-1
D gene: TRBD1
CDR3 length: 14

CDR3 protein: CSAVALAGPYEQYF
CDR3 DNA: TGCAGTGCCGTGGCTCTAGCGGGGCCCTACGAGCAGTACTTC
clone size: NA
V gene: TRBV20-1
J gene: TRBJ2-7
D gene: TRBD2
CDR3 length: 14

CDR3 protein: CATSRALSYEQYF
CDR3 DNA: TGTGCCACCAGCAGAGCCCTTTCCTACGAGCAGTACTTC
clone size: NA
V gene: TRBV15
J gene: TRBJ2-7
D gene: NA
CDR3 length: 13

CDR3 protein: CASSSAGTGLSGANVLTF
CDR3 DNA: TGTGCCAGCAGTTCCGCCGGGACAGGACTCTCTGGGGCCAACGTCCTGACTTTC
clone size: NA
V gene: TRBV6-5
J gene: TRBJ2-6
D gene: TRBD1
CDR3 length: 18

CDR3 protein: CASTSVSGPRSYEQYF
CDR3 DNA: TGCGCCAGCACCAGTGTGAGCGGGCCCCGATCCTACGAGCAGTACTTC
clone size: few
V gene: TRBV5-1
J gene: TRBJ2-7
D gene: NA
CDR3 length: 16

CDR3 protein: CSARTGADGYTF
CDR3 DNA: TGCAGTGCTAGAACGGGGGCGGATGGCTACACCTTC
clone size: NA
V gene: TRBV20-1
J gene: TRBJ1-2
D gene: NA
CDR3 length: 12

CDR3 protein: CSTKGTVAGTSYEQYF
CDR3 DNA: TGCAGCACAAAGGGTACGGTAGCGGGAACCTCCTACGAGCAGTACTTC
clone size: NA
V gene: TRBV29-1
J gene: TRBJ2-7
D gene: TRBD2
CDR3 length: 16

CDR3 protein: CASSFSPGAGTEAFF
CDR3 DNA: TGTGCCAGCAGTTTCAGTCCGGGTGCAGGGACTGAAGCTTTCTTT
clone size: NA
V gene: TRBV27
J gene: TRBJ1-1
D gene: NA
CDR3 length: 15

CDR3 protein: CASSKYDATNEKLFF
CDR3 DNA: TGTGCCAGCAGTAAATATGATGCAACTAATGAAAAACTGTTTTTT
clone size: NA
V gene: TRBV28
J gene: TRBJ1-4
D gene: NA
CDR3 length: 15

CDR3 protein: CATTPMRISYNEQFF
CDR3 DNA: TGTGCCACCACCCCGATGAGGATATCCTACAATGAGCAGTTCTTC
clone size: NA
V gene: TRBV9
J gene: TRBJ2-1
D gene: NA
CDR3 length: 15

CDR3 protein: CASSPRGLAYHEQFF
CDR3 DNA: TGTGCCAGCTCACCGAGGGGACTAGCGTACCATGAGCAGTTCTTC
clone size: NA
V gene: TRBV18
J gene: TRBJ2-1
D gene: TRBD2
CDR3 length: 15

CDR3 protein: CSARDFKTAREYEQYF
CDR3 DNA: TGCAGTGCTAGAGATTTTAAGACAGCGAGGGAGTACGAGCAGTACTTC
clone size: NA
V gene: TRBV20-1
J gene: TRBJ2-7
D gene: NA
CDR3 length: 16

CDR3 protein: CSVLTGTDQPQHF
CDR3 DNA: TGCAGCGTTCTTACAGGGACGGATCAGCCCCAGCATTTT
clone size: few
V gene: TRBV29-1
J gene: TRBJ1-5
D gene: NA
CDR3 length: 13

CDR3 protein: CAVSWTRGATDTQYF
CDR3 DNA: TGTGCCGTCAGCTGGACGAGGGGAGCCACAGATACGCAGTATTTT
clone size: NA
V gene: TRBV10-3
J gene: TRBJ2-3
D gene: NA
CDR3 length: 15

CDR3 protein: CSARNTGEGGYGYTF
CDR3 DNA: TGCAGTGCTAGAAATACGGGGGAGGGCGGCTATGGCTACACCTTC
clone size: NA
V gene: TRBV20-1
J gene: TRBJ1-2
D gene: NA
CDR3 length: 15

CDR3 protein: CASISERVTGELFF
CDR3 DNA: TGTGCCAGCATCTCGGAAAGGGTCACCGGGGAGCTGTTTTTT
clone size: NA
V gene: TRBV28
J gene: TRBJ2-2
D gene: NA
CDR3 length: 14

CDR3 protein: CASSFTGFGAYGYTF
CDR3 DNA: TGCGCCAGCAGCTTTACAGGTTTCGGCGCCTATGGCTACACCTTC
clone size: few
V gene: TRBV5-1
J gene: TRBJ1-2
D gene: NA
CDR3 length: 15

CDR3 protein: CASSYPSTGELFF
CDR3 DNA: TGTGCCAGCAGTTACCCATCCACCGGGGAGCTGTTTTTT
clone size: NA
V gene: TRBV6-5
J gene: TRBJ2-2
D gene: NA
CDR3 length: 13

CDR3 protein: CASSPATGAYSEQFF
CDR3 DNA: TGTGCCAGCAGTCCTGCTACCGGGGCTTACAGTGAGCAGTTCTTC
clone size: NA
V gene: TRBV12-3/TRBV12-4
J gene: TRBJ2-1
D gene: NA
CDR3 length: 15

CDR3 protein: CVSRPTGEPYNEQFF
CDR3 DNA: TGTGTCAGCAGGCCGACAGGGGAACCCTACAATGAGCAGTTCTTC
clone size: NA
V gene: TRBV2
J gene: TRBJ2-1
D gene: TRBD1
CDR3 length: 15

CDR3 protein: CATIRDLAYEQYF
CDR3 DNA: TGTGCCACCATCAGAGATCTGGCCTACGAGCAGTACTTC
clone size: NA
V gene: TRBV15
J gene: TRBJ2-7
D gene: NA
CDR3 length: 13

CDR3 protein: CASSLAQGGGYTF
CDR3 DNA: TGTGCCAGCAGCTTAGCGCAAGGGGGTGGCTACACCTTC
clone size: few
V gene: TRBV7-9
J gene: TRBJ1-2
D gene: NA
CDR3 length: 13

CDR3 protein: CASTIRDRGRVEQFF
CDR3 DNA: TGTGCCAGCACCATCCGGGACAGGGGGCGGGTTGAGCAGTTCTTC
clone size: NA
V gene: TRBV6-5
J gene: TRBJ2-1
D gene: TRBD1
CDR3 length: 15

CDR3 protein: CSASLSSGFADTQYF
CDR3 DNA: TGCAGTGCTAGTTTGTCTAGCGGGTTCGCAGATACGCAGTATTTT
clone size: NA
V gene: TRBV20-1
J gene: TRBJ2-3
D gene: TRBD2
CDR3 length: 15

CDR3 protein: CRTGTQDTQYF
CDR3 DNA: TGCAGGACGGGAACTCAAGATACGCAGTATTTT
clone size: NA
V gene: TRBV20-1
J gene: TRBJ2-3
D gene: NA
CDR3 length: 11

CDR3 protein: CASSVGRESPTQYF
CDR3 DNA: TGCGCCAGCAGCGTGGGCCGGGAATCTCCGACGCAGTATTTT
clone size: NA
V gene: TRBV5-1
J gene: TRBJ2-3
D gene: NA
CDR3 length: 14

CDR3 protein: CASSLSSGRALNTQYF
CDR3 DNA: TGCGCCAGCAGCTTATCTAGCGGGAGGGCCCTCAATACGCAGTATTTT
clone size: few
V gene: TRBV5-1
J gene: TRBJ2-3
D gene: TRBD2
CDR3 length: 16

CDR3 protein: CSVESNEKLFF
CDR3 DNA: TGCAGCGTTGAATCTAATGAAAAACTGTTTTTT
clone size: few
V gene: TRBV29-1
J gene: TRBJ1-4
D gene: NA
CDR3 length: 11

CDR3 protein: CASSSKTSSYNEQFF
CDR3 DNA: TGTGCCAGCAGTTCAAAAACGAGCTCCTACAATGAGCAGTTCTTC
clone size: NA
V gene: TRBV27
J gene: TRBJ2-1
D gene: NA
CDR3 length: 15

CDR3 protein: CASRRTRDRWSDTRYF
CDR3 DNA: TGTGCCAGCAGACGCACCCGGGACAGGTGGTCGGATACGCGGTATTTT
clone size: NA
V gene: TRBV28
J gene: TRBJ2-3
D gene: TRBD1
CDR3 length: 16

CDR3 protein: CASSRTGVPVETQYF
CDR3 DNA: TGTGCCAGCAGCCGGACAGGGGTCCCGGTAGAGACCCAGTACTTC
clone size: NA
V gene: TRBV3-1
J gene: TRBJ2-5
D gene: TRBD1
CDR3 length: 15

CDR3 protein: CASSEGHRTDTQYF
CDR3 DNA: TGTGCCAGCAGCGAGGGACATCGAACAGATACGCAGTATTTT
clone size: NA
V gene: TRBV11-3
J gene: TRBJ2-3
D gene: NA
CDR3 length: 14

CDR3 protein: CASSLDRGGTYEQYF
CDR3 DNA: TGTGCCAGCAGTTTAGACAGGGGGGGGACCTACGAGCAGTACTTC
clone size: NA
V gene: TRBV12-3/TRBV12-4
J gene: TRBJ2-7
D gene: NA
CDR3 length: 15

CDR3 protein: CASMGVLAYEQYF
CDR3 DNA: TGTGCCAGCATGGGTGTATTAGCCTACGAGCAGTACTTC
clone size: few
V gene: TRBV27
J gene: TRBJ2-7
D gene: NA
CDR3 length: 13

CDR3 protein: CASSRRASGDYEQYF
CDR3 DNA: TGTGCCAGCAGCCGCCGGGCTAGCGGTGACTACGAGCAGTACTTC
clone size: NA
V gene: TRBV7-6
J gene: TRBJ2-7
D gene: TRBD2
CDR3 length: 15

CDR3 protein: CASSQDLAGSNQPQHF
CDR3 DNA: TGTGCCAGCAGCCAAGATCTGGCAGGAAGCAATCAGCCCCAGCATTTT
clone size: NA
V gene: TRBV3-1
J gene: TRBJ1-5
D gene: NA
CDR3 length: 16

CDR3 protein: CASSLRRTGSNYGYTF
CDR3 DNA: TGTGCCAGCAGTTTAAGACGGACAGGGTCCAACTATGGCTACACCTTC
clone size: few
V gene: TRBV27
J gene: TRBJ1-2
D gene: TRBD1
CDR3 length: 16